A single sample is the source of the 17 T cell receptor beta chains below, sequenced in a study of T cell responses to AZD1222 COVID-19 vaccine (dated by TCRdb to the early 2020s). The sample's time point label, in plain terms: baseline before first vaccination. Libraries came from the immunoSEQ multiplex PCR assay. Imported from immuneACCESS, the table was reduced by TCRdb to in-frame sequences with V and J called. These copies leave out some clones; in studies compared against another copy, an unresolved V gene accounts for under half, and the cause of the remainder is not known. This sample gives about 120,000 clones in total; roughly 87% of them show up just once. Jointly, the top ten make up around 7.5% of the sample. This specimen was peripheral blood, taken on day 0 of AZD1222 vaccination. The receptors here all came from an adult in good health.

The chain recombines TRBV10-3 with TRBJ1-2; 8 bases match TRBD1. V shed 2 bases, J shed 2 bases, and the junction held 4 bases outside the gene matches. This CDR3 has 15 amino acids. Germline CDR1 ENHRY, CDR2 SYGVKD. CDR3 residues: CAISEPWTGNYGYTF. The CDR3 region has the DNA TGTGCCATCAGTGAGCCCTGGACAGGGAACTATGGCTACACCTTC.

This chain connects TRBV7-2 to TRBJ2-5; TRBD2 is a possible D gene (5 bases). The CDR3 runs to 14 residues. The V and J ends lost 1 base and 4 bases respectively, with 10 bases between them. Germline CDR1 is SGHTA and CDR2 is FQGNSA. Here the CDR3 DNA reads TGTGCCAGCAGCTTAGATGGGAGTGGAGAGACCCAGTACTTC. The encoded protein is CASSLDGSGETQYF.

The chain employs TRBV10-3 and TRBJ1-1; 8 bases agree with TRBD1. V lost 6 bases to trimming and J lost 4 bases; unmatched junction nucleotides: 7. CDR3 length: 14 residues. CDR1 ENHRY and CDR2 SYGVKD come from the germline V gene. The CDR3 sequence is CAIRRQGLVTEAFF. DNA of the CDR3: TGTGCCATCAGAAGACAGGGGTTAGTCACTGAAGCTTTCTTT.

The chain carries TRBV6-5 and TRBJ1-5; 8 bases map to TRBD1. CDR1 is MNHEY and CDR2 is SVGAGI in the germline V gene. The V gene end was trimmed by 9 bases and the J gene end by 8 bases; junction bases not matched to a gene: 12. CDR3 length: 14 amino acids. CDR3 DNA: TGTGCCAGTTCCAGGGGGCGCGAGGGGAAGCCCCAGCATTTT. Its translation is CASSRGREGKPQHF.

This sequence joins TRBV28 and TRBJ1-3, with a weak D call TRBD1 (6 bases). CDR1 is MDHEN and CDR2 is SYDVKM in the germline V gene. This CDR3 is 13 amino acids long. Between the trimmed V and J ends, which lost 9 bases and 2 bases, there was a span of 11 bases. This chain's CDR3 is CASRRGAGNTIYF. CDR3 sequence (DNA): TGTGCCAGTAGAAGGGGGGCTGGAAACACCATATATTTT.

This sequence joins TRBV11-2 and TRBJ1-5, with D perhaps matching TRBD1 (6 bases). This CDR3 comprises 17 residues. The germline gives CDR1 SGHAT, CDR2 FQNNGV. Trimming pared 1 base from V and 0 bases from J, leaving 13 bases between. The CDR3 coding sequence is TGTGCCAGCAGCTTAGCGGTGGACAGCTCTAGCAATCAGCCCCAGCATTTT. Amino acids: CASSLAVDSSSNQPQHF.

The V gene is TRBV2, the J gene TRBJ1-1, with D perhaps TRBD1 (5 bases). Germline V CDR1 and CDR2: SNHLY, FYNNEI. The CDR3 length is 14 residues. Trimming pared 1 base from V and 3 bases from J, leaving 9 bases between. CDR3 coding DNA: TGTGCCAGCAGTGAAGGGGGCAGATACACTGAAGCTTTCTTT. This codes for CASSEGGRYTEAFF.

This clone was seen a single time. The J gene is TRBJ2-1, the V gene TRBV7-2; either TRBD1 or TRBD2 may supply D (7 bases each). V was clipped by 3 bases and J by 2 bases, with 11 bases between them. Looked up from germline, CDR1 is SGHTA and CDR2 is FQGNSA. This CDR3 has 15 residues. CDR3 residues: CASSFQGGAYNEQFF. As DNA, the CDR3 is TGTGCCAGCAGCTTTCAGGGGGGGGCCTACAATGAGCAGTTCTTC.

The chain uses TRBV7-8 and TRBJ1-1; 9 nucleotides line up with TRBD1. The CDR3 covers 15 residues. With V trimmed by 5 bases and J by 8 bases, 12 bases remained unmatched. Germline-derived CDR1 and CDR2 are SGHVS and FQNEAQ. CDR3 bases: TGTGCCAGCAGCCCAGGCCGGACAGGGGTTTCGGAAGCTTTCTTT. This translates into CASSPGRTGVSEAFF.

The chain joins TRBV24-1 to TRBJ2-5; D may be TRBD1 (5 bases). Germline V gives CDR1 KGHDR, CDR2 SFDVKD. V shed 5 bases and J shed 4 bases, with 10 bases lying between them. This CDR3 comprises 13 residues. The CDR3 DNA follows: TGTGCCACCAGTGCCCTTCAGGGAGAGACCCAGTACTTC. This gives the protein CATSALQGETQYF.

The rearrangement joins TRBV7-2 to TRBJ1-4; D is possibly TRBD1 (5 bases). The CDR3 spans 14 residues. V lost 4 bases to trimming and J lost 5 bases, with 11 bases between them. Germline CDR1 SGHTA, CDR2 FQGNSA. The chain's CDR3 is CASSYGGYNEKLFF. The CDR3, as DNA: TGTGCCAGCAGCTACGGGGGATACAATGAAAAACTGTTTTTT.

The chain carries TRBV6-6 and TRBJ2-7, with 8 nucleotides matching TRBD2. Losses at the gene ends were 6 bases for V and 1 base for J; bases not matched to a gene: 11. The germline CDR1 and CDR2 sequences are MNHNY and SVGAGI (reference sequence). This CDR3 has 16 amino acids. CDR3 sequence: CASSNGGALGSYEQYF. The CDR3 DNA sequence: TGTGCCAGCAGCAACGGGGGGGCGCTGGGATCCTACGAGCAGTACTTC.

J is TRBJ1-2 and V is TRBV4-2; D might be TRBD1 (6 bases). V was trimmed by 1 base and J by 4 bases, leaving 13 bases between them. CDR3 length equals 15 residues. Per germline, CDR1 LGHNA and CDR2 YNFKEQ. The CDR3 DNA reads TGTGCCAGCAGCCAAGTTTCCGGACAGTCCTATGGCTACACCTTC. Translation: CASSQVSGQSYGYTF.

The rearrangement uses TRBV5-4 and TRBJ1-1, with 7 bases identical to TRBD1. The CDR3 is 15 amino acids. V trimming: 0 bases; J trimming: 7 bases; junction bases outside the gene matches: 9. Germline V gene lookup returns CDR1 SGHNT and CDR2 YYREEE (reference sequence). The chain's CDR3 is CASSLVARGFGEAFF. The CDR3 DNA sequence: TGTGCCAGCAGCTTGGTTGCCAGGGGGTTTGGTGAAGCTTTCTTT.

The rearrangement uses TRBV7-2 and TRBJ1-2, with a possible D match to TRBD1 (6 bases). The CDR3 extends over 13 amino acids. CDR1 and CDR2 (germline): SGHTA, FQGNSA. V lost 2 bases and J lost 6, with 10 bases in between. As DNA, the CDR3 is TGTGCCAGCAGCTTATCAGGGACACATGGCTACACCTTC. Its protein is CASSLSGTHGYTF.

V gene TRBV24-1 combines with J gene TRBJ1-2; no clear D. This CDR3 has 13 amino acids. Per the germline V gene, CDR1 is KGHDR and CDR2 is SFDVKD. Trimming pared 4 bases from V and 5 bases from J, leaving 10 bases between. The CDR3 bases are TGTGCCACCAGTGAGGGTAGTAGGTATGGCTACACCTTC. It codes for CATSEGSRYGYTF.

This rearrangement joins TRBV28 to TRBJ2-7, with 8 bases identical to TRBD2. CDR1 and CDR2 (germline): MDHEN, SYDVKM. The J segment lost 3 bases and the V segment lost 3 bases, leaving 4 bases of the junction unmatched. The CDR3 has 14 amino acids. The DNA for the CDR3 is TGTGCCAGCAGTTTGGCGACTAGCGACTACGAGCAGTACTTC. Translating gives CASSLATSDYEQYF. Full variable domain (outside the CDR3, taken from reference TRBV28 and TRBJ2-7): DVKVTQSSRYLVKRTGEKVFLECVQDMDHENMFWYRQDPGLGLRLIYFSYDVKMKEKGDIPEGYSVSREKKERFSLILESASTNQTSMYLCASSLATSDYEQYFGPGTRLTVT.